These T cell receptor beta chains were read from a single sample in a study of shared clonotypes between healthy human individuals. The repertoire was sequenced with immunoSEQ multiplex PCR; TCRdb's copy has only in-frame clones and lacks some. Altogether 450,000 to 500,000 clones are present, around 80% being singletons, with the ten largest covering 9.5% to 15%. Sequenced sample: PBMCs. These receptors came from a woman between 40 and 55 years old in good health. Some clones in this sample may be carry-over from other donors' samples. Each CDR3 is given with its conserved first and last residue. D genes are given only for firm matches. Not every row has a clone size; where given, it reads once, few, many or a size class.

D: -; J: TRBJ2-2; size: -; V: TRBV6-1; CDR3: CASSEAAWGLGTGELFF; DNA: TGTGCCAGCAGTGAAGCCGCGTGGGGACTGGGCACCGGGGAGCTGTTTTTT
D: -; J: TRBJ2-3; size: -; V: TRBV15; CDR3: CATSRGSSSDTQYF; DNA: TGTGCCACCAGCAGGGGGAGTAGCTCAGATACGCAGTATTTT
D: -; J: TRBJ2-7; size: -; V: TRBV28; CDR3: CASRDSYGQYF; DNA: TGTGCCAGCAGGGACAGCTACGGGCAGTACTTC
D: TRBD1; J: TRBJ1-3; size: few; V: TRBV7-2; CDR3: CASSPRQGPGNTIYF; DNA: TGTGCCAGCAGCCCGAGACAGGGTCCCGGAAACACCATATATTTT
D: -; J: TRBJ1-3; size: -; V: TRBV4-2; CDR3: CASSLMGGRGNTIYF; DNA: TGTGCCAGCAGCTTGATGGGGGGGCGCGGAAACACCATATATTTT
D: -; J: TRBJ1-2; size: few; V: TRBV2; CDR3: CASSDTRTNYGYTF; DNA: TGTGCCAGCAGTGATACTCGAACTAACTATGGCTACACCTTC
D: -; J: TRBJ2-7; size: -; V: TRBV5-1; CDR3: CASSLATRDEGREQYF; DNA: TGCGCCAGCAGCTTGGCCACCCGGGACGAAGGTCGCGAGCAGTACTTC
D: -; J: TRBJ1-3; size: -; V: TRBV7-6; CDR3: CASSPKGGMGGNTIYF; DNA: TGTGCCAGCAGCCCCAAAGGGGGGATGGGGGGAAACACCATATATTTT
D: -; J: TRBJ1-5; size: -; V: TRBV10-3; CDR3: CAISQQSDQPQHF; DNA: TGTGCCATCAGTCAACAGTCTGATCAGCCCCAGCATTTT
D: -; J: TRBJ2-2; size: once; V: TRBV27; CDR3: CASSFRNTGELFF; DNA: TGTGCCAGCAGTTTTAGGAACACCGGGGAGCTGTTTTTT
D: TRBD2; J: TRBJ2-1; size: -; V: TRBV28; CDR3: CASSLHRTSGSGNEQFF; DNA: TGTGCCAGCAGTTTACACCGGACTAGCGGGAGTGGCAATGAGCAGTTCTTC
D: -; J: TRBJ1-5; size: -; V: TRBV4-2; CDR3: CASSQAKGLSNQPQHF; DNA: TGTGCCAGCAGCCAAGCTAAAGGCCTTAGCAATCAGCCCCAGCATTTT
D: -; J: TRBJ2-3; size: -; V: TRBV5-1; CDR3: CASSLATSWDTQYF; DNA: TGCGCCAGCAGCTTGGCGACTAGTTGGGATACGCAGTATTTT
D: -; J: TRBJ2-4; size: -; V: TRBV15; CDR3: CATSRTAIKNIQYF; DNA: TGTGCCACCAGCCGGACAGCGATAAAAAACATTCAGTACTTC
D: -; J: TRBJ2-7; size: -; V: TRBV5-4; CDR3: CASSLATSPYEQYF; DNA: TGTGCCAGCAGCTTGGCTACTAGTCCCTACGAGCAGTACTTC
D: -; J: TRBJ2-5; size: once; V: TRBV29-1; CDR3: CSARSLWGSVPQETQYF; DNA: TGCAGCGCCAGATCCCTTTGGGGGAGTGTTCCCCAGGAGACCCAGTACTTC
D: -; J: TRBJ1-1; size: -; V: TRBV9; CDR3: CASSVHDMNTEAFF; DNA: TGTGCCAGCAGCGTTCACGACATGAACACTGAAGCTTTCTTT
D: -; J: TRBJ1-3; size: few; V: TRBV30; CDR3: CAWREHWDSGNTIYF; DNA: TGTGCCTGGAGGGAGCATTGGGACTCTGGAAACACCATATATTTT
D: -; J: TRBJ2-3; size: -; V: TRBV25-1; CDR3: CASRVRDTQYF; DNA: TGTGCCAGCAGGGTCCGCGATACGCAGTATTTT
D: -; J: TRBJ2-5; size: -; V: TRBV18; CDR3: CASSPRDQETQYF; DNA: TGTGCCAGCTCACCGAGGGACCAAGAGACCCAGTACTTC
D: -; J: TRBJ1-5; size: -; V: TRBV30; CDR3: CAWKQGGQPQHF; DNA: TGTGCCTGGAAACAGGGTGGTCAGCCCCAGCATTTT
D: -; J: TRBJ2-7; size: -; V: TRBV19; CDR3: CASTPTLGQFYEQYF; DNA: TGTGCCAGTACCCCGACCCTCGGACAGTTCTACGAGCAGTACTTC
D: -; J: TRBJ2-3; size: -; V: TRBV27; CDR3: CASRRTRTDTQYF; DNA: TGTGCCAGCAGGCGGACTCGCACAGATACGCAGTATTTT
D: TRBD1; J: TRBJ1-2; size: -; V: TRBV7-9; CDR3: CASSPTLDRLVRGYTF; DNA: TGTGCCAGCAGCCCGACGCTGGACAGGTTGGTTCGGGGCTACACCTTC
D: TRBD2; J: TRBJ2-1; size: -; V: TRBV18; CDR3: CASSPWGLPSRSYNEQFF; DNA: TGTGCCAGCTCACCGTGGGGACTACCCTCGCGTTCCTACAATGAGCAGTTCTTC
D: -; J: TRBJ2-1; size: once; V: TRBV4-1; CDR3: CASSQLLRAGSVNEQFF; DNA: TGCGCCAGCAGCCAGCTCCTTAGGGCGGGAAGTGTAAATGAGCAGTTCTTC
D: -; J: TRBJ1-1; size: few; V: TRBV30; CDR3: CAWSVSVRTEAFF; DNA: TGTGCCTGGAGTGTTAGTGTCCGGACTGAAGCTTTCTTT
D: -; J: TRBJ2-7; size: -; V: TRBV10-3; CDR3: CAISPSPRGPGDEQYF; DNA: TGTGCCATCAGTCCCTCCCCTAGGGGTCCAGGCGACGAGCAGTACTTC
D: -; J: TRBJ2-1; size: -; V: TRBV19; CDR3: CASSPGYTYNEQFF; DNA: TGTGCCAGTAGCCCAGGGTATACCTACAATGAGCAGTTCTTC
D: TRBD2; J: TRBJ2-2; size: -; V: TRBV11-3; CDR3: CASSPTSGLFTGELFF; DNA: TGTGCCAGCAGCCCTACTAGCGGATTGTTCACCGGGGAGCTGTTTTTT
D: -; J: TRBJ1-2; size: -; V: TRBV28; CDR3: CASSFLGSAFNYGYTF; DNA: TGTGCCAGCAGTTTTTTGGGGAGTGCTTTTAACTATGGCTACACCTTC
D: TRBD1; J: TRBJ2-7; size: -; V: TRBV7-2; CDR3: CASSLSYGTGGRLNEQYF; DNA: TGTGCCAGCAGCTTGTCCTACGGGACAGGGGGAAGGCTGAACGAGCAGTACTTC
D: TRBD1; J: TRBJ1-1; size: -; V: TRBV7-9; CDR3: CASSTTGGSAEAFF; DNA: TGTGCCAGCAGCACCACAGGGGGCAGCGCTGAAGCTTTCTTT
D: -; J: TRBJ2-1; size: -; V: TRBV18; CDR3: CASSPPTGNNEQFF; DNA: TGTGCCAGCTCACCCCCCACAGGAAACAATGAGCAGTTCTTC
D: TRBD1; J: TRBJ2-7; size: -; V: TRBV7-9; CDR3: CASSRTGGSYEQYF; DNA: TGTGCCAGCAGTAGGACAGGGGGATCCTACGAGCAGTACTTC
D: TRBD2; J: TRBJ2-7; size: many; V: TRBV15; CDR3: CATSRAGSGSEQYF; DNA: TGTGCCACCAGCAGAGCGGGTAGCGGGAGCGAGCAGTACTTC
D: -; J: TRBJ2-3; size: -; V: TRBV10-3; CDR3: CATRLAFATDTQYF; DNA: TGTGCCACCCGGCTTGCCTTTGCCACAGATACGCAGTATTTT
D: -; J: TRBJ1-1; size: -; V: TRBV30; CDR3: CARDSVSLNTEAFF; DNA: TGTGCTCGTGACAGCGTATCCCTAAACACTGAAGCCTTCTTT
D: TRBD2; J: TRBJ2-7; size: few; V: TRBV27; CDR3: CASSPGGGRSSYEQYF; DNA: TGTGCCAGCAGTCCGGGGGGGGGAAGGAGCTCCTACGAGCAGTACTTC
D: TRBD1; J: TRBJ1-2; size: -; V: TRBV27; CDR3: CASSSDRAGGYTF; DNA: TGTGCCAGCAGTTCGGACAGGGCGGGCGGCTACACCTTC
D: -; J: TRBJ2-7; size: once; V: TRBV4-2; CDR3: CASSQGLGLPLGPTTYEQYF; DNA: TGTGCCAGCAGCCAGGGCCTGGGCCTTCCCTTGGGGCCTACTACCTACGAGCAGTACTTC
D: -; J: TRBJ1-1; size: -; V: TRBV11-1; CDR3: CASSFRWTMNTEAFF; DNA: TGTGCCAGCAGCTTTAGATGGACTATGAACACTGAAGCTTTCTTT
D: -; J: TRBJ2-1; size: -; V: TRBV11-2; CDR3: CASSLDRYNEQFF; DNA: TGTGCCAGCAGCTTAGATCGATACAATGAGCAGTTCTTC
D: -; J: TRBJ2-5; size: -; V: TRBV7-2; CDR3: CASSLVGLARSQYF; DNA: TGTGCCAGCAGCTTAGTAGGCCTAGCTCGGTCCCAGTACTTC
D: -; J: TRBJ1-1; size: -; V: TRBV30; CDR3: CAWSGGWAEAFF; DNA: TGTGCCTGGTCCGGGGGGTGGGCTGAAGCTTTCTTT
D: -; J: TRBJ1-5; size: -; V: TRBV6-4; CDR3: CASSDLAGNQPQHF; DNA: TGTGCCAGCAGTGACTTGGCAGGCAATCAGCCCCAGCATTTT
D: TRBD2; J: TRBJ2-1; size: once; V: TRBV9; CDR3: CASSELAGVPDEQFF; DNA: TGTGCCAGCAGCGAACTAGCGGGAGTTCCCGATGAGCAGTTCTTC
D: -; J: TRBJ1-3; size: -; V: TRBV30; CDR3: CAWFANTIYF; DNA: TGTGCCTGGTTTGCAAACACCATATATTTT
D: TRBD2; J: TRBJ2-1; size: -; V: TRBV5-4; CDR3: CASSIKRESSNEQFF; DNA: TGTGCCAGCAGCATCAAGCGGGAGTCGTCCAATGAGCAGTTCTTC
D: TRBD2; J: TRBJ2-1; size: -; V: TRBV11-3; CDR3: CASSLLAGGDEQFF; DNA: TGTGCCAGCAGCTTACTAGCGGGAGGGGACGAGCAGTTCTTC
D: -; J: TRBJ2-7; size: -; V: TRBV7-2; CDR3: CASSFSGAPQYF; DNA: TGTGCCAGCAGCTTCTCAGGGGCCCCGCAGTACTTC
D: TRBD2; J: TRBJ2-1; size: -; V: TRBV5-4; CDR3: CASSLGLAGVNEQFF; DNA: TGTGCCAGCAGCTTGGGACTAGCGGGAGTGAATGAGCAGTTCTTC
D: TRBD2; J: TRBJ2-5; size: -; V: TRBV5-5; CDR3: CASSLGRLAVETQYF; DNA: TGTGCCAGCAGCTTGGGCCGACTAGCGGTAGAGACCCAGTACTTC
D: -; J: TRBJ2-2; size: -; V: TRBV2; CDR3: CASAFFPGAGELFF; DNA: TGTGCCAGCGCGTTCTTCCCCGGGGCCGGGGAGCTGTTTTTT
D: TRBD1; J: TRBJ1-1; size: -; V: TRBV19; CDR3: CASSESGTVLNTEAFF; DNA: TGTGCCAGTAGCGAATCCGGGACAGTATTGAACACTGAAGCTTTCTTT
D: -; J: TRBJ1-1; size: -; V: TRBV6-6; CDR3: CASRPGQYYIEAFF; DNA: TGTGCCAGCAGGCCCGGACAGTATTATATTGAAGCTTTCTTT
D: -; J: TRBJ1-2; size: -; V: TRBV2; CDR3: CASSPTTPFYGYTF; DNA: TGTGCCAGCAGCCCCACGACACCTTTCTATGGCTACACCTTC
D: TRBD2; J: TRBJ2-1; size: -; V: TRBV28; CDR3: CASSLHSASGKAEQFF; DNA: TGTGCCAGCAGTTTACACTCGGCTAGCGGGAAGGCTGAGCAGTTCTTC
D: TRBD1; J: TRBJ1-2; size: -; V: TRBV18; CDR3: CASSPAGGNPGNYGYTF; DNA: TGTGCCAGCTCACCGGCAGGGGGGAACCCCGGGAACTATGGCTACACCTTC
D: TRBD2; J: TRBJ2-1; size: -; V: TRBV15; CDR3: CATSSLTSVTYNEQFF; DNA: TGTGCCACCAGCAGTCTTACTAGCGTGACCTACAATGAGCAGTTCTTC